What follows are 18 T cell receptor beta chains derived from one specimen sequenced in a study of T cell changes during pregnancy in multiple sclerosis. Some clones are missing from TCRdb's copy, which holds only in-frame ones; the method was immunoSEQ multiplex PCR. The data contain tens of thousands of clones, 80% to 85% of them singletons. Sequences were derived from CD4+ T cells from peripheral blood mononuclear cells, sampled before pregnancy. The origin of the receptors is a female donor with multiple sclerosis, enrolled in a pregnancy study.

The J gene is TRBJ1-5, the V gene TRBV6-5, with 7 bases identical to TRBD1. V lost 6 bases to trimming and J lost 5 bases; unmatched junction nucleotides: 7. CDR3 length equals 14 residues. CDR1 is MNHEY, CDR2 SVGAGI, per germline. CDR3 region: CASRVTGRDQPQHF. The CDR3 DNA follows: TGTGCCAGCAGAGTGACAGGGCGAGATCAGCCCCAGCATTTT.

The rearrangement joins TRBV5-1 to TRBJ1-3; D gene ambiguous. The V end was cut by 6 bases, the J end by 0 bases, with 7 bases between. There are 13 residues in the CDR3. CDR1 and CDR2 (germline): SGHRS, YFSETQ. The CDR3 spells CASTENSGNTIYF. CDR3 in DNA: TGCGCCAGCACTGAGAACTCTGGAAACACCATATATTTT.

The chain recombines TRBV7-2 with TRBJ1-4; D not certain. Trimming removed 4 bases from V and 14 bases from J, with 20 bases in between. The CDR3 contains 14 residues. CDR1 and CDR2 from the germline V gene are SGHTA and FQGNSA. CDR3 nucleotides: TGTGCCAGCAGCTCGAGCTTAGACGGAGGCCGTCTGTTTTTT. Translation: CASSSSLDGGRLFF.

The chain couples TRBV6-1 to TRBJ2-1; TRBD2 is a possible D gene (6 bases). Trimming stripped 1 base from V and 3 bases from J, with 10 bases between. This CDR3 spans 15 amino acids. Germline assignment: CDR1 MNHNS and CDR2 SASEGT. The chain's CDR3 is CASSEGPAGYNEQFF. As DNA, the CDR3 is TGTGCCAGCAGTGAAGGCCCAGCGGGCTACAATGAGCAGTTCTTC.

The chain uses TRBV9 and TRBJ2-5; no clear D gene. Germline values: CDR1 SGDLS, CDR2 YYNGEE. V lost 0 bases, J lost 0 bases, and 9 bases lay in between. This CDR3 contains 15 residues. CDR3 bases: TGTGCCAGCAGCGTAGCTGGCGGTTACCAAGAGACCCAGTACTTC. Amino acids: CASSVAGGYQETQYF.

The CDR3 spells CASSRPTGGGGTDTQYF. The CDR3 DNA reads TGTGCCAGCAGTCGCCCTACCGGGGGGGGAGGCACAGATACGCAGTATTTT. The chain uses TRBV27 and TRBJ2-3; 8 nucleotides align to TRBD2. This CDR3 contains 17 residues. V trimming: 5 bases; J trimming: 1 base; junction bases outside the gene matches: 11. In germline, CDR1 is MNHEY, CDR2 SMNVEV (reference sequence).

V usage is TRBV25-1 and J usage is TRBJ1-2, with D uncertain. CDR1 and CDR2 (germline): MGHDK, SYGVNS. This CDR3 has 11 residues. The V gene lost 7 bases and the J gene lost 7 bases, with 10 bases spanning the gap. As DNA, the CDR3 is TGTGCCAGCATAGGCGCGGCTGGCTACACCTTC. Encoded protein: CASIGAAGYTF.

The chain combines TRBV2 with TRBJ1-2; the match to TRBD1 covers 8 bases. Germline lookup yields CDR1 SNHLY and CDR2 FYNNEI. With V trimmed by 6 bases and J by 2 bases, 8 bases remained unmatched. CDR3 length: 15 amino acids. CDR3 protein: CASSYRDRTNYGYTF. DNA for the CDR3: TGTGCCAGCAGCTACAGGGACAGGACGAACTATGGCTACACCTTC.

V is TRBV5-1 and J is TRBJ1-1, with 7 bases aligning to TRBD1. The CDR3 totals 12 residues. J gave up 11 bases and V 4 bases, and 8 bases lay outside the gene matches. The V gene's germline CDR1 is SGHRS and CDR2 YFSETQ. The CDR3 bases are TGCGCCAGCAGCCAGCAGGGGGTAGGGGCTTTCTTT. It is translated as CASSQQGVGAFF.

J is TRBJ2-1 and V is TRBV10-3, with a tentative D call TRBD1 (8 bases). V was shortened by 3 bases and J by 7 bases, with 13 bases between the two germline ends. Germline CDR1 is ENHRY and CDR2 is SYGVKD. CDR3 length: 14 residues. This CDR3 reads CAISDGQGGNEQFF. The CDR3 region has the DNA TGTGCCATCAGTGACGGACAGGGAGGGAATGAGCAGTTCTTC.

This sequence joins TRBV5-6 and TRBJ2-5; 8 bases align to TRBD1. The CDR3 is made up of 15 amino acids. The V gene's germline CDR1 is SGHDT and CDR2 YYEEEE. V shed 4 bases, J shed 5 bases, and the junction held 10 bases outside the gene matches. The CDR3 reads CASSQRQGPGETQYF. The CDR3 DNA reads as TGTGCCAGCAGCCAGCGACAGGGGCCAGGGGAGACCCAGTACTTC.

This clone has more than one count but fewer than ten. The chain carries TRBV19 and TRBJ1-3; D unresolved. The ends were cut back, 7 bases at V and 5 bases at J, with 15 bases in the middle. From germline, CDR1 is LNHDA and CDR2 SQIVND (reference sequence). CDR3 size: 14 residues. This CDR3 reads CASTPPGIRNTIYF. The CDR3 coding sequence is TGTGCCAGTACCCCTCCAGGCATCCGAAACACCATATATTTT.

The V and J genes are TRBV6-1 and TRBJ2-7; D is possibly TRBD1 (6 bases). The CDR3 consists of 17 residues. The germline V and J ends were trimmed by 1 base and 0 bases, with 16 bases remaining between them. Per the germline V gene, CDR1 is MNHNS and CDR2 is SASEGT. The CDR3 region has the DNA TGTGCCAGCAGTGAAGGGATCGGACAGCATCACTCCTACGAGCAGTACTTC. This translates into CASSEGIGQHHSYEQYF.

The rearrangement joins TRBV6-1 to TRBJ1-1, with 7 bases aligning to TRBD1. V trimming: 4 bases; J trimming: 8 bases; junction bases outside the gene matches: 7. The CDR3 is made up of 13 amino acids. CDR1 MNHNS and CDR2 SASEGT come from the germline V gene. CDR3 sequence reads: CASSVTKGAEAFF. In DNA form, the CDR3 reads TGTGCCAGCAGTGTTACGAAGGGGGCGGAAGCTTTCTTT.

V and J are TRBV13 and TRBJ1-5; a possible D gene is TRBD1 (6 bases). Trimming pared 0 bases from V and 3 bases from J, leaving 12 bases between. The CDR3 covers 16 residues. Germline CDR1 and CDR2: PRHDT and FYEKMQ (reference sequence). The CDR3 DNA is TGTGCCAGCAGCTTAGGCCGATCAGGGGTCAATCAGCCCCAGCATTTT. Translated: CASSLGRSGVNQPQHF.

This chain connects TRBV9 to TRBJ2-1; 8 bases match TRBD1. This CDR3 is 15 amino acids long. J was trimmed by 9 bases and V by 0 bases; bases with no gene match: 8. Germline CDR1 is SGDLS and CDR2 is YYNGEE. The CDR3 protein is CASSVGTGLFSEQFF. Here the CDR3 DNA reads TGTGCCAGCAGCGTAGGGACAGGGCTCTTCTCTGAGCAGTTCTTC.

J is TRBJ1-2 and V is TRBV10-3, with D tentatively TRBD1 (6 bases). V was clipped by 8 bases and J by 8 bases, with 18 bases between them. Per the germline V gene, CDR1 is ENHRY and CDR2 is SYGVKD. The CDR3 loop spans 13 amino acids. The CDR3 spells CAIHRESSDGYTF. CDR3 DNA: TGTGCCATCCACAGGGAATCAAGTGACGGCTACACCTTC.

The sample holds a few counts of this clone. This rearrangement joins TRBV7-9 to TRBJ1-2, with 10 bases fitting TRBD1. The germline V gene has CDR1 SEHNR and CDR2 FQNEAQ (reference sequence). V lost 5 bases to trimming and J lost 8 bases; unmatched junction nucleotides: 5. The CDR3 contains 13 residues. CDR3 nucleotides: TGTGCCAGCAGCACGGGACAGGGGATAGGCTACACCTTC. As protein: CASSTGQGIGYTF.